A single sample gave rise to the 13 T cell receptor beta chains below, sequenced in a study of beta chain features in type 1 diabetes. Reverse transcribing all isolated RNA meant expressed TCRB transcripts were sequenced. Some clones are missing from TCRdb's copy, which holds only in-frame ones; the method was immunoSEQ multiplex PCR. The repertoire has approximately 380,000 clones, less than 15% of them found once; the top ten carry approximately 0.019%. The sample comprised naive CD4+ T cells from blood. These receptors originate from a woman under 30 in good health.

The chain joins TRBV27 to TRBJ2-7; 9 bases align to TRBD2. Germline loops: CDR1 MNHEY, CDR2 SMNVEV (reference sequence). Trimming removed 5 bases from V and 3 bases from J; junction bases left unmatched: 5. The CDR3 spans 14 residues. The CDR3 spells CASSTPTSGYEQYF. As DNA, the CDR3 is TGTGCCAGCAGTACCCCGACTAGCGGCTACGAGCAGTACTTC.

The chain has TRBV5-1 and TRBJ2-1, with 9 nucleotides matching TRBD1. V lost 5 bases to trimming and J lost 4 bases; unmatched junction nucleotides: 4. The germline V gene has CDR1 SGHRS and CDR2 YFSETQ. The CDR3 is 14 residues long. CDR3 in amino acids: CASSGTGRYNEQFF. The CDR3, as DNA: TGCGCCAGCAGTGGGACAGGGAGGTACAATGAGCAGTTCTTC.

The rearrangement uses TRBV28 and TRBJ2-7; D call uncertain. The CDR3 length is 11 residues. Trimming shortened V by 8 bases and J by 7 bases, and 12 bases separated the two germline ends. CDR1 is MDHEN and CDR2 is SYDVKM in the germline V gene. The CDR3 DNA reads TGTGCCAGCGCCTACTCTAGGGAGCAGTACTTC. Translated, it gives CASAYSREQYF.

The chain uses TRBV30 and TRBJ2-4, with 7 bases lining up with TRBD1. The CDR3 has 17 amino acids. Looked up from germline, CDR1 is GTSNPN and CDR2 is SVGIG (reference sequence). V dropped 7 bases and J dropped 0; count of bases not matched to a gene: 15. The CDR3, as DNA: TGTGCCTTGGAGACAGGGAGTAAAACACTAGCCAAAAACATTCAGTACTTC. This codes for CALETGSKTLAKNIQYF.

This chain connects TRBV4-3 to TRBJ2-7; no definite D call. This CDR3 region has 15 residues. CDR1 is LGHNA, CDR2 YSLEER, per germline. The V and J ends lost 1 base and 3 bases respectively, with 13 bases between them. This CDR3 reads CASSQGRLQNYEQYF. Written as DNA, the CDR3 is TGCGCCAGCAGCCAAGGGCGATTACAGAACTACGAGCAGTACTTC.

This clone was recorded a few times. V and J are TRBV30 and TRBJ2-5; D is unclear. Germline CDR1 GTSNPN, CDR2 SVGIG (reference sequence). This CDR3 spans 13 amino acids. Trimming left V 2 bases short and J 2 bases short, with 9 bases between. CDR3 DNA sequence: TGTGCCTGGAGTAGGAGTTCACAAGAGACCCAGTACTTC. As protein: CAWSRSSQETQYF.

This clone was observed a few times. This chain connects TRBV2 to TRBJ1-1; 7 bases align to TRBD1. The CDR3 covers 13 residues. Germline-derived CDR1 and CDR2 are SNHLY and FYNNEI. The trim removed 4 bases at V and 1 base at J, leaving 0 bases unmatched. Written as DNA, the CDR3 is TGTGCCAGCAGTGGACAGGGGAACACTGAAGCTTTCTTT. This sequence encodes CASSGQGNTEAFF.

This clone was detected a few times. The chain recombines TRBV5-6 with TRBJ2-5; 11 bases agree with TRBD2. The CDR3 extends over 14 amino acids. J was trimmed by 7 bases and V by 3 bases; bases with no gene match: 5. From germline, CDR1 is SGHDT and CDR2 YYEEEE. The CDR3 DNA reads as TGTGCCAGCAGCTCGGGACTAGCGGTCGGGACCCAGTACTTC. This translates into CASSSGLAVGTQYF.

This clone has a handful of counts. The CDR3: CASSLVGPRDTGELFF. CDR3 DNA: TGCGCCAGCAGCTTGGTAGGGCCCAGGGACACCGGGGAGCTGTTTTTT. J is TRBJ2-2 and V is TRBV5-1; TRBD1 might be the D (5 bases). From germline, CDR1 is SGHRS and CDR2 YFSETQ. The V end was cut by 0 bases, the J end by 3 bases, with 12 bases between. The CDR3 length is 16 residues.

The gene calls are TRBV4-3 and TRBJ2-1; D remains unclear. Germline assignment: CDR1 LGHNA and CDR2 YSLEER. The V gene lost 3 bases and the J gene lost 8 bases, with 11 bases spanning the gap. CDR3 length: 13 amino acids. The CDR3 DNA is TGCGCCAGCAGCCATCACTCTTCGGATGAGCAGTTCTTC. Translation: CASSHHSSDEQFF.

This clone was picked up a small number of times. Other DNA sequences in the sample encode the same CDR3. CDR3 sequence: CSVVTVSYEQYF. As DNA, the CDR3 is TGCAGCGTTGTGACAGTATCCTACGAGCAGTACTTC. The chain recombines TRBV29-1 with TRBJ2-7; D possibly corresponds to TRBD1 (5 bases). The V end lost 4 bases, the J end lost 1 base, and 8 bases lay between the germline ends. Per the germline V gene, CDR1 is SQVTM and CDR2 is ANQGSEA. The CDR3 runs to 12 residues.

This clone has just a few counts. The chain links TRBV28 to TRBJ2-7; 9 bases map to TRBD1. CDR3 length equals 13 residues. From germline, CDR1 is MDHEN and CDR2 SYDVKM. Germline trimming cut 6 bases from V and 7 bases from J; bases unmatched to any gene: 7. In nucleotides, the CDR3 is TGTGCCAGCAGGCGACAGGGGGTCGGGGAGCAGTACTTC. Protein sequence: CASRRQGVGEQYF.

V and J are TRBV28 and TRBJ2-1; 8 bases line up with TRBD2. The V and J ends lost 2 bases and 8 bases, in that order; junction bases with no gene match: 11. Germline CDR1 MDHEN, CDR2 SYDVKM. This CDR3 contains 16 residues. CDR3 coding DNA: TGTGCCAGCAGTTTAGGTCTCACCGGGAGGGCCTATGAGCAGTTCTTC. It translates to CASSLGLTGRAYEQFF.